These 4 T cell receptor beta chains share one sample of origin, sequenced in a study of blood T cells in healthy people across ages. Then a second PCR, running about 6 to 11 cycles, was carried out with a sample-barcoded 5' primer and a J-beta primer mix. TCRdb re-called the 5' RACE reads through MiXCR, storing one row per CDR3 protein. The profile shows roughly 2 million distinct CDR3 sequences, roughly 50% of them singletons. The specimen was blood. The receptors derive from a woman aged 40 to 49 in good health.

The J gene is TRBJ2-3, the V gene TRBV4-1, with D perhaps assigned TRBD1 or TRBD2 (5 bases each). The length of the CDR3 is 16 residues. Trimming shortened V by 1 base and J by 2 bases, and 13 bases separated the two germline ends. Germline-derived CDR1 and CDR2 are MGHRA and YSYEKL. The CDR3 bases are TGCGCCAGCAGCCAAGGGGGGACCTCAGACACAGATACGCAGTATTTT. Its protein product is CASSQGGTSDTDTQYF.

This clonotype was picked up one time. This sequence joins TRBV20-1 and TRBJ1-5; 8 bases match TRBD1. The CDR3 is made up of 15 amino acids. The V gene end was trimmed by 3 bases and the J gene end by 10 bases; junction bases not matched to a gene: 14. Germline CDR1 reads DFQATT; CDR2 reads SNEGSKA (reference sequence). As DNA, the CDR3 is TGCAGTGCTAGGTGGGGCAGGGGGCCCCGTACTCCCCAGCATTTT. Encoded protein: CSARWGRGPRTPQHF.

About this clonotype itself: One junction end disagrees with the germline gene, perhaps due to a read error. The chain couples TRBV7-2 to TRBJ2-1, with 15 bases matching TRBD2. CDR3 length equals 17 residues. The germline CDR1 and CDR2 sequences are SGHTA and FQGNSA. The CDR3 protein is CAGSYGTSGGLQNGQFF. The CDR3 DNA reads TGTGCCGGTAGCTACGGGACTAGCGGGGGGTTACAGAATGGGCAGTTCTTC. The full variable domain, completed using reference TRBV7-2 and TRBJ2-1, is GAGVSQSPSNKVTEKGKDVELRCDPISGHTALYWYRQSLGQGLEFLIYFQGNSAPDKSGLPSDRFSAERTGGSVSTLTIQRTQQEDSAVYLCAGSYGTSGGLQNGQFFGPGTRLTVL.

The V gene is TRBV10-3, the J gene TRBJ2-3; 8 positions agree with TRBD2. V trimming: 6 bases; J trimming: 6 bases; junction bases outside the gene matches: 8. Germline V gene lookup returns CDR1 ENHRY and CDR2 SYGVKD. The CDR3 runs to 14 residues. Written as DNA, the CDR3 is TGTGCCATCAGCCCCGGGGGGGCCGTTGATACGCAGTATTTT. Its translation is CAISPGGAVDTQYF.